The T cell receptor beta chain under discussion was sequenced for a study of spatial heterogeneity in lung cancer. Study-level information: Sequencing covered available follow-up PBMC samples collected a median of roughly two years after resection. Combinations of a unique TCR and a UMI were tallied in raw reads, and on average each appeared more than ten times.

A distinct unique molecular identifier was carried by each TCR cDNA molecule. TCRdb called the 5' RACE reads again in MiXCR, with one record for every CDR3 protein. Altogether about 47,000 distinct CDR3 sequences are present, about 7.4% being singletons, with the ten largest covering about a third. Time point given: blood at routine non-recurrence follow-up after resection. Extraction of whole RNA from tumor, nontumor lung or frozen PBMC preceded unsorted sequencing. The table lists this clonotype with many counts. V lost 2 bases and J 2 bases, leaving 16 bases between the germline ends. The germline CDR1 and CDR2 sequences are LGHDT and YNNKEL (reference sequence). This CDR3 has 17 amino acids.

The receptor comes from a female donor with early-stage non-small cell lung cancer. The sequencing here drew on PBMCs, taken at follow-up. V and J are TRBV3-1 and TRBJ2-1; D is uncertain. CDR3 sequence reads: CASSQSLATLTYNEQFF. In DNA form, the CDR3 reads TGTGCCAGCAGCCAAAGTTTGGCTACCTTAACCTACAATGAGCAGTTCTTC.